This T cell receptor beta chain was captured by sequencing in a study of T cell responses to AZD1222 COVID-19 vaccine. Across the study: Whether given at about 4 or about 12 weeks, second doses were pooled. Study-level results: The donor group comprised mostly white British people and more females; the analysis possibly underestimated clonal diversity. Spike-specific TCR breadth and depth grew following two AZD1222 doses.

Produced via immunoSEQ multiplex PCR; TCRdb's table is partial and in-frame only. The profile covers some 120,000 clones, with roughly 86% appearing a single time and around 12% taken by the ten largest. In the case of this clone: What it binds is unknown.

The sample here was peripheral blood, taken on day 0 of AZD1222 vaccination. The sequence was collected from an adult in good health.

The CDR3 DNA follows: TGTGCCAGCAGTGACAGGGCAGGGGAGACCCAGTACTTC. Translating it yields CASSDRAGETQYF. The genes are TRBV6-4 and TRBJ2-5; D may be TRBD1 (5 bases). Looked up from germline, CDR1 is MRHNA and CDR2 is SNTAGT. This CDR3 has 13 amino acids. Deletions cut 2 bases from V and 5 bases from J, with 9 bases between.